A selection of T cell receptor beta chains follows, all from one sample in a study of response to subunit inactivated influenza vaccine. TCRdb used MiXCR to reprocess the RT-PCR reads, holding one entry per CDR3 protein. This sample has approximately 480,000 distinct CDR3 sequences, with approximately 11% found just once. This specimen was PBMCs from blood, taken around seven weeks after vaccination. All receptors come from a man aged 45-65 years who received an inactivated influenza vaccine. Each CDR3 is given with its conserved first and last residue. D genes are given only for firm matches. Rows may omit the clone size; those that give it use once, few, many or a size class.

J,D,V,size,DNA,CDR3
TRBJ2-5,-,TRBV1,few,TGCGCCAGCAGCCAAGACACGGGTCAAGAGACCCAGTACTTC,CASSQDTGQETQYF
TRBJ1-1,-,TRBV12-3/TRBV12-4,many,TGTGCCAGCAAGTTGGAGGTGGCGAGCACTGAAGCTTTCTTT,CASKLEVASTEAFF
TRBJ2-5,-,TRBV15,-,TGTGCCACCAGCAGAGCGGCCCAAGAGACCCAGTACTTC,CATSRAAQETQYF
TRBJ2-1,-,TRBV9,many,TGTGCCAGCAGCGTAGGAGGGGGAGCCTACAATGAGCAGTTCTTC,CASSVGGGAYNEQFF
TRBJ2-1,-,TRBV12-3/TRBV12-4,many,TGTGCCAGCAGGCGGACAGTCGACAATGAGCAGTTCTTC,CASRRTVDNEQFF
TRBJ2-7,TRBD1,TRBV7-8,-,TGTGCCAGCAGCTCGGGACAGGGGACATCCTACGAGCAGTACTTC,CASSSGQGTSYEQYF
TRBJ2-5,-,TRBV20-1,few,TGCAGTGCTAGAGATCGTGGACAGCGACTGATGGGAACCCAGTACTTC,CSARDRGQRLMGTQYF
TRBJ2-1,TRBD2,TRBV7-9,few,TGTGCCAGCAGCTTTAGCGGGAACTCCTACAATGAGCAGTTCTTC,CASSFSGNSYNEQFF
TRBJ2-7,-,TRBV20-1,-,TGCAGTGCTCCGATCAGTTGGGAGCAGTACTTC,CSAPISWEQYF
TRBJ2-7,TRBD2,TRBV7-9,many,TGTGCCAGCAGTTCTAGCGGGAGGGCCTACGAGCAGTACTTC,CASSSSGRAYEQYF
TRBJ2-2,TRBD1,TRBV5-1,-,TGCGCCAGCAGCTGGGGGACAGGCTACACCGGGGAGCTGTTTTTT,CASSWGTGYTGELFF
TRBJ2-7,TRBD1,TRBV20-1,-,TGCAGTGCTACCAGGACAGGGCTTTCCTACGAGCAGTACTTC,CSATRTGLSYEQYF
TRBJ1-2,-,TRBV4-2,-,TGTGCCAGCAGCCAAGATAGAGGAGCGGGGAGCTATGGCTACACCTTC,CASSQDRGAGSYGYTF
TRBJ2-5,-,TRBV4-3,-,TGCGCCAGCAGCCAAGGGCTCGCGGAACAAGAGACCCAGTACTTC,CASSQGLAEQETQYF
TRBJ2-1,TRBD2,TRBV4-3,-,TGCGCCAGCAGCCAAGACCGGGGACTAGCGGACAATGAGCAGTTCTTC,CASSQDRGLADNEQFF
TRBJ1-5,-,TRBV7-8,-,TGTGCCAGCAGCCCAGGGCCAGGTAGCAATCAGCCCCAGCGTTTT,CASSPGPGSNQPQRF
TRBJ2-5,-,TRBV20-1,-,TGCAGTGCTAGAGATGGGCGGGAACATAGGGCGGAGACCCAGTACTTC,CSARDGREHRAETQYF
TRBJ1-4,-,TRBV27,few,TGTGCCAGCAAGCGGGGTGGCCTCGGTGAAAAACTGTTTTTT,CASKRGGLGEKLFF
TRBJ2-5,TRBD1,TRBV24-1,few,TGTGCCACCAGTGATACCTACAGGGGGTCGCGAGAGACCCAGTACTTC,CATSDTYRGSRETQYF
TRBJ2-3,TRBD2,TRBV28,few,TGTGCCAGCAGTTTGTCGGTAGCGGGCGAACTAGATACGCAGTATTTT,CASSLSVAGELDTQYF
TRBJ2-7,TRBD1,TRBV24-1,many,TGTGCCACCAGTGATACCGGGACAGCCAGCTACGAGCAGTACTTC,CATSDTGTASYEQYF
TRBJ2-1,-,TRBV10-3,-,TGTGCCATCACCCCAGGGGCAGCACGGGACAATGAGCAGTTCTTC,CAITPGAARDNEQFF
TRBJ1-1,-,TRBV20-1,few,TGCAGTGCGAACGACGGGGTAAACACTGAAGCTTTCTTT,CSANDGVNTEAFF
TRBJ1-6,-,TRBV12-3/TRBV12-4,many,TGTGCCAGCAGTACTTCTTTGGGCGCGGAAAGGAATTCACCCCTCCACTTT,CASSTSLGAERNSPLHF
TRBJ2-1,-,TRBV5-4,few,TGTGCCAGCAGCTTGGGGCGAGGGGGATTTATTAACTACAATGAGCAGTTCTTC,CASSLGRGGFINYNEQFF